A selection of T cell receptor beta chains follows, all from one sample in a study of beta chain features in type 1 diabetes. This table comes from immunoSEQ multiplex PCR, and its TCRdb copy is limited to in-frame clones, with some not included. Of about 330,000 clones in the sample, roughly 9.6% were seen once. Source material: naive CD4+ T cells from blood. The receptors derive from a woman between 25 and 40 years old in good health. Each CDR3 is given with its conserved first and last residue. Each record gives: V gene, clone size, D gene, J gene, CDR3 DNA, CDR3 protein. D genes are given only for firm matches. For some rows the clone size is stated as once, few or many, or as a class when expanded; others skip it.

TRBV19,NA,NA,TRBJ2-6,TGTGCCAGTAGTCCCCCTAGAGGGAACTCTGGGGCCAACGTCCTGACTTTC,CASSPPRGNSGANVLTF
TRBV19,few,TRBD2,TRBJ2-3,TGTGCTACTAAACGGGAGGTGGACACAGATACGCAGTATTTT,CATKREVDTDTQYF
TRBV7-2,NA,NA,TRBJ1-1,TGTGCCAGCAGCTTAGGTTCAATGAACACTGAAGCTTTCTTT,CASSLGSMNTEAFF
TRBV25-1,NA,TRBD2,TRBJ2-3,TGTGCCAGCAGTGAATACGGAATAGCGGGGGATACGCAGTATTTT,CASSEYGIAGDTQYF
TRBV10-3,few,TRBD2,TRBJ2-7,TGTGCCATCAGTGAGTCCGGGGGGGAATACTACGAGCAGTACTTC,CAISESGGEYYEQYF
TRBV9,NA,TRBD2,TRBJ2-1,TGTGCCAGCAGTGTCGAGGCGGGAGCCACCAACTATGAGCAGTTCTTC,CASSVEAGATNYEQFF
TRBV19,NA,NA,TRBJ2-2,TGTGCCAGTAGTACTAACTCGAACACCGGGGAGCTGTTTTTT,CASSTNSNTGELFF
TRBV19,NA,TRBD1,TRBJ2-2,TGTGCCAGTAGCACGGGACAGGGGGCTACCGGGGAGCTGTTTTTT,CASSTGQGATGELFF
TRBV7-2,NA,TRBD1,TRBJ2-3,TGTGCCAGCAGCGAAAGGGACAGTAGCACAGATACGCAGTATTTT,CASSERDSSTDTQYF
TRBV27,few,TRBD2,TRBJ2-1,TGTGCCAGCAGTTTAGGCGGGAGCTCCTACAATGAGCAGTTCTTC,CASSLGGSSYNEQFF
TRBV6-1,NA,NA,TRBJ2-5,TGTGCCAGCAGCGGGGACTACCAAGAGACCCAGTACTTC,CASSGDYQETQYF
TRBV7-2,NA,TRBD2,TRBJ2-4,TGTGCCAGCAGTCCGGGACTAGCGGGAGTGGTGGGCCAGAACATTCAGTACTTC,CASSPGLAGVVGQNIQYF
TRBV4-3,few,TRBD2,TRBJ2-1,TGCGCCAGCAGCCAAGAAGCCCTAGCGGGAAGCTCCTACAATGAGCAGTTCTTC,CASSQEALAGSSYNEQFF
TRBV2,NA,TRBD1,TRBJ2-3,TGTGCCAGCAGTGTGGGACAGGGGACAGATACGCAGTATTTT,CASSVGQGTDTQYF
TRBV19,NA,TRBD1,TRBJ1-1,TGTGCCAGTAGCCAAGGGACAGGGGTGGACACTGAAGCTTTCTTT,CASSQGTGVDTEAFF
TRBV11-2,NA,NA,TRBJ2-4,TGTGCCAGCAGCTCCCCAAGAAGGGGTAACATTCAGTACTTC,CASSSPRRGNIQYF
TRBV19,NA,NA,TRBJ2-1,TGTGCCAGTATTCGAGGGAGTCCATACAATGAGCAGTTCTTC,CASIRGSPYNEQFF
TRBV18,NA,NA,TRBJ2-2,TGTGCCAGCTCACCCTATGCGGGCTGGAAGGAGTCCGGGGAGCTGTTTTTT,CASSPYAGWKESGELFF
TRBV29-1,NA,NA,TRBJ2-3,TGCAGCGCTCCCCCTCTCGGCACAGATACGCAGTATTTT,CSAPPLGTDTQYF
TRBV7-6,NA,NA,TRBJ1-2,TGTGCCAGCAGATCTCGCCGGGACAATAAGGGCTACACCTTC,CASRSRRDNKGYTF
TRBV2,few,TRBD2,TRBJ2-2,TGTGCCAGCAGTGTTAGTGCGGGAGGCCCGAACACCGGGGAGCTGTTTTTT,CASSVSAGGPNTGELFF
TRBV10-3,NA,NA,TRBJ2-5,TGTGCCATCGCGGTAGAACAGGGACAAGAGACCCAGTACTTC,CAIAVEQGQETQYF
TRBV5-4,few,TRBD1,TRBJ2-7,TGTGCCAGCAGCTTGAAGGGGGCATCTTACGAGCAGTACTTC,CASSLKGASYEQYF
TRBV9,few,NA,TRBJ2-2,TGTGCCAGCAGCGTTGAGGGAGGGGGGCCCGGGGAGCTGTTTTTT,CASSVEGGGPGELFF
TRBV10-3,NA,TRBD2,TRBJ2-1,TGTGCCATCAGTGAGTCGGCTGCGGGAGAGGACAATGAGCAGTTCTTC,CAISESAAGEDNEQFF
TRBV7-2,few,NA,TRBJ2-3,TGTGCCAGCAGCATTGGAAACGGACTCCCTGATACGCAGTATTTT,CASSIGNGLPDTQYF
TRBV9,few,TRBD1,TRBJ1-5,TGTGCCAGCAGCAGGACAGGGGGCAATCAGCCCCAGCATTTT,CASSRTGGNQPQHF
TRBV7-2,few,NA,TRBJ2-7,TGTGCCAGCAGCCCGACTAGACGACTCGCCTACGAGCAGTACTTC,CASSPTRRLAYEQYF
TRBV18,NA,TRBD2,TRBJ2-7,TGTGCCAGCTCAAGACTAGCGGGAGAGTACGAGCAGTACTTC,CASSRLAGEYEQYF
TRBV7-2,NA,NA,TRBJ2-5,TGTGCCAGCAGCCCGGCGGGGCAGAAAGAGACCCAGTACTTC,CASSPAGQKETQYF
TRBV7-2,NA,TRBD1,TRBJ2-7,TGTGCCAGCAGCTCCGGGACAGGACACTACGAGCAGTACTTC,CASSSGTGHYEQYF
TRBV15,few,NA,TRBJ2-5,TGTGCCACCAGCAGAGATAGGGGTGCAGAGACCCAGTACTTC,CATSRDRGAETQYF
TRBV27,few,NA,TRBJ2-3,TGTGCCAGCAGTTCCATGCAAACTTTAGCTAGCACAGATACGCAGTATTTT,CASSSMQTLASTDTQYF
TRBV6-1,NA,TRBD1,TRBJ2-7,TGTGCCAGCAGTGAAGCGGGGGACAGGGACTACGAGCAGTACTTC,CASSEAGDRDYEQYF
TRBV18,NA,TRBD2,TRBJ2-1,TGTGCCAGCTCCCCTAGCGGCACGCTCCGCAATGAGCAGTTCTTC,CASSPSGTLRNEQFF
TRBV14,NA,NA,TRBJ2-3,TGTGCCAGCAGCCCCGAGCGGATCCGCACAGATACGCAGTATTTT,CASSPERIRTDTQYF
TRBV19,NA,TRBD2,TRBJ2-1,TGTGCCAGTAGTACCCTAGCGGGAGGGCCCTCGAGTAATGAGCAGTTCTTC,CASSTLAGGPSSNEQFF
TRBV5-1,few,NA,TRBJ2-7,TGCGCCAGCAGCCACGGACAGTCCTACGAGCAGTACTTC,CASSHGQSYEQYF
TRBV11-1,NA,NA,TRBJ2-1,TGTGCCAGCAGCTTGTACAGGGCTGGTCTCGGGTCCTACAATGAGCAGTTCTTC,CASSLYRAGLGSYNEQFF
TRBV11-1,few,TRBD2,TRBJ2-1,TGTGCCAGCAGCTTAGCGACTAGCGGGAGGGACCCCTACAATGAGCAGTTCTTC,CASSLATSGRDPYNEQFF
TRBV30,NA,TRBD1,TRBJ2-7,TGTGCCTGGAGGTCTCGGGACAGGGGAGGGTACGAGCAGTACTTC,CAWRSRDRGGYEQYF
TRBV18,NA,NA,TRBJ2-7,TGTGCCAGCTCACCTATGACAGTGACCTACGAGCAGTACTTC,CASSPMTVTYEQYF
TRBV28,NA,NA,TRBJ1-5,TGTGCCAGCACTACGGGAGGGGGAGGCAATCAGCCCCAGCATTTT,CASTTGGGGNQPQHF
TRBV7-2,few,NA,TRBJ2-5,TGTGCCAGCAGCTTAGCGGCGGGGATCCAAGAGACCCAGTACTTC,CASSLAAGIQETQYF
TRBV18,few,TRBD1,TRBJ1-1,TGTGCCAGCTCACCGACAGGGTCGGACACTGAAGCTTTCTTT,CASSPTGSDTEAFF
TRBV30,few,NA,TRBJ1-1,TGTGCCTGGACCAGGGGTTCTTACACTGAAGCTTTCTTT,CAWTRGSYTEAFF
TRBV6-1,few,NA,TRBJ2-7,TGTGCCAGCAGAGCAGGTTACGAGCAGTACTTC,CASRAGYEQYF
TRBV2,NA,NA,TRBJ1-5,TGTGCCAGCAGTGTGCGGGGACAGCCCCAGCATTTT,CASSVRGQPQHF
TRBV2,few,TRBD1,TRBJ1-2,TGTGCCGGACAAGACAGGGGGCATGACTATGGCTACACCTTC,CAGQDRGHDYGYTF
TRBV4-1,NA,TRBD2,TRBJ2-5,TGCGCCAGCAGCCTGGGACTAGCGGGAGGCCAAGAGACCCAGTACTTC,CASSLGLAGGQETQYF
TRBV5-1,few,NA,TRBJ2-1,TGCGCCAGCAGCTTGGGGGGGCGTTTAAATGAGCAGTTCTTC,CASSLGGRLNEQFF
TRBV5-1,NA,TRBD1,TRBJ1-1,TGCGCCAGCAGCTTTATCGGTGGGACAGGGCTATTTGTGGCTGAAGCTTTCTTT,CASSFIGGTGLFVAEAFF
TRBV7-9,NA,NA,TRBJ2-7,TGTGCCAGCAGCTCAGTGACCTACGAGCAGTACTTC,CASSSVTYEQYF
TRBV7-2,few,NA,TRBJ2-7,TGTGCCAGCAGCTTGGGGCAGGGGTCAGGCTACGAGCAGTACTTC,CASSLGQGSGYEQYF
TRBV5-1,few,TRBD2,TRBJ2-3,TGCGCCAGCAGCTTGGCCGTAGCGGGAGTGGCAGATACGCAGTATTTT,CASSLAVAGVADTQYF
TRBV6-5,NA,NA,TRBJ1-5,TGTGCCAGCACGCGGGGGGCGAGTGGCAATCAGCCCCAGCATTTT,CASTRGASGNQPQHF
TRBV9,many,NA,TRBJ2-6,TGTGCCAGCAGCGTAGGTAGAGCTGGGGCCAACGTCCTGACTTTC,CASSVGRAGANVLTF
TRBV19,few,TRBD2,TRBJ2-5,TGTGCCAGTAGTATGGGACTAGCGGGACGAGAGACCCAGTACTTC,CASSMGLAGRETQYF
TRBV29-1,NA,NA,TRBJ1-1,TGCAGCGTGACCAAAGACAGGCCGAACACTGAAGCTTTCTTT,CSVTKDRPNTEAFF
TRBV6-1,NA,NA,TRBJ2-7,TGTGCCAGCAGTGAAACCAGGGATCTCTACGAGCAGTACTTC,CASSETRDLYEQYF